The 17 T cell receptor beta chains given below trace back to one sample, sequenced in a study of T cells in localized non-small cell lung cancer. Some clones are missing from TCRdb's copy, which holds only in-frame ones; the method was immunoSEQ multiplex PCR. The sample holds 20,000 or so clones; around 90% are singletons and the top ten take around 7%. The sample here was peripheral blood, taken before any cancer treatment. The receptor source for this set is an older male donor with stage I squamous cell lung carcinoma.

V is TRBV28 and J is TRBJ1-5; 9 bases match TRBD1. The V gene's germline CDR1 is MDHEN and CDR2 SYDVKM. V shed 7 bases and J 6 bases; nucleotides not matched to a gene: 16. This CDR3 has 17 amino acids. The CDR3 DNA is TGTGCCAGCAACTCCCCCCGGGACAGGGCCCCCGGTCAGCCCCAGCATTTT. The encoded protein is CASNSPRDRAPGQPQHF.

In the case of this clone: One end of the junction varies from germline; a read error may be responsible. The CDR3 DNA sequence: TGTGCTTGGAGGGGGGAAGAGACCCAGTACTTC. It specifies CAWRGEETQYF. The chain carries TRBV30 and TRBJ2-5; D tentatively fits TRBD1 or TRBD2 (6 bases each). The CDR3 contains 11 residues. Germline V lookup: CDR1 GTSNPN, CDR2 SVGIG (reference sequence).

This chain connects TRBV9 to TRBJ1-3, with D uncertain. From germline, CDR1 is SGDLS and CDR2 YYNGEE. This CDR3 contains 12 residues. V lost 1 base to trimming and J lost 4 bases, with 3 bases between them. The DNA of the CDR3 is TGTGCCAGCAGCGTAACCGGAAACACCATATATTTT. It specifies CASSVTGNTIYF.

This clone was seen a single time. The gene calls are TRBV4-1 and TRBJ2-7; no reliable D call. Trimming removed 1 base from V and 4 bases from J, with 8 bases in between. This CDR3 contains 13 residues. Per the germline V gene, CDR1 is MGHRA and CDR2 is YSYEKL. The CDR3 protein is CASSQGSRYEQYF. The CDR3 region has the DNA TGCGCCAGCAGCCAAGGCAGTCGATACGAGCAGTACTTC.

A few counts support this clone. The chain combines TRBV11-1 with TRBJ1-1; D is undetermined. V was clipped by 5 bases and J by 1 base, with 11 bases between them. The CDR3 is made up of 14 amino acids. Germline values: CDR1 SGHAT, CDR2 FQDESV (reference sequence). DNA for the CDR3: TGTGCCAGCAGCCCCCTAGCGGCGAACACTGAAGCTTTCTTT. Protein product: CASSPLAANTEAFF.

This clone was counted between two and nine times. V gene TRBV4-1 combines with J gene TRBJ1-6; D ambiguous. This CDR3 contains 16 residues. Trimming took 3 bases from V and 7 from J, leaving 16 bases between them. The germline CDR1 and CDR2 sequences are MGHRA and YSYEKL. CDR3 in amino acids: CASSQVPGEENSPLHF. DNA for the CDR3: TGCGCCAGCAGCCAGGTGCCCGGAGAAGAGAATTCACCCCTCCACTTT.

This chain uses TRBV15 with TRBJ1-3; possibly TRBD1 for D (6 bases). Germline-derived CDR1 and CDR2 are LNHNV and YYDKDF (reference sequence). Deletions cut 3 bases from V and 1 base from J, with 16 bases between. The CDR3 extends over 17 amino acids. CDR3 region: CATSSPGELGSGNTIYF. CDR3 DNA sequence: TGTGCCACCAGCAGCCCAGGGGAGCTAGGGTCTGGAAACACCATATATTTT.

The chain has TRBV10-3 and TRBJ2-2; 12 bases are shared with TRBD1. This CDR3 region has 15 residues. The junction had 5 bases not matched to a gene; V was cut back by 4 bases and J by 8 bases. Germline loops: CDR1 ENHRY, CDR2 SYGVKD. CDR3 sequence: CAISAGQGAGGELFF. The CDR3 nucleotides read TGTGCCATCAGTGCGGGACAGGGGGCCGGAGGGGAGCTGTTTTTT.

V and J are TRBV4-2 and TRBJ1-2; TRBD1 matches 8 bases. V lost 0 bases, J lost 4 bases, and 7 bases stayed unmatched. Germline V gene sequence: CDR1 LGHNA, CDR2 YNFKEQ. CDR3 size: 16 residues. The CDR3 DNA reads as TGTGCCAGCAGCCAAGATGCCACAGGGGGTGGCTATGGCTACACCTTC. The encoded protein is CASSQDATGGGYGYTF.

The rearrangement joins TRBV5-6 to TRBJ2-5; D is possibly TRBD1 (5 bases). This CDR3 spans 15 amino acids. The germline V gene has CDR1 SGHDT and CDR2 YYEEEE. The ends were cut back, 0 bases at V and 4 bases at J, with 13 bases in the middle. CDR3 coding DNA: TGTGCCAGCAGCTTGGTACCAGGGTCCACAGAGACCCAGTACTTC. Protein: CASSLVPGSTETQYF.

The chain employs TRBV19 and TRBJ1-3; 10 bases agree with TRBD1. Germline loops: CDR1 LNHDA, CDR2 SQIVND (reference sequence). This CDR3 contains 14 residues. The junction had 5 bases not matched to a gene; V was cut back by 9 bases and J by 3 bases. CDR3 nucleotide sequence: TGTGCCAGCACTGGGACAGGGGTTGGAAACACCATATATTTT. Translation: CASTGTGVGNTIYF.

This chain links TRBV5-6 with TRBJ2-6, with D perhaps matching TRBD2 (7 bases). The V end lost 3 bases, the J end lost 0 bases, and 19 bases lay between the germline ends. The germline V gene encodes CDR1 SGHDT and CDR2 YYEEEE. CDR3 length: 19 amino acids. The CDR3 reads CASSWGGVLISSGANVLTF. CDR3 DNA: TGTGCCAGCAGCTGGGGGGGCGTACTAATTTCCTCTGGGGCCAACGTCCTGACTTTC.

The chain has TRBV18 and TRBJ1-1; maybe TRBD1 (6 bases). Germline-derived CDR1 and CDR2 are KGHSH and LQKENI. V was cut by 9 bases and J by 0 bases, with 20 bases left in between. There are 16 residues in the CDR3. The CDR3 is CASSLRGGRMNTEAFF. The CDR3 region has the DNA TGTGCCAGTTCCCTAAGGGGGGGTAGGATGAACACTGAAGCTTTCTTT.

The count of this clone is one. The chain joins TRBV29-1 to TRBJ1-2, with 8 bases identical to TRBD1. This CDR3 has 14 amino acids. V lost 3 bases and J lost 4; bases outside the gene matches: 7. Germline V CDR1 and CDR2: SQVTM, ANQGSEA. The CDR3 spells CSVDPTGDGYGYTF. CDR3 nucleotides: TGCAGCGTTGACCCGACAGGGGACGGCTATGGCTACACCTTC.

This rearrangement joins TRBV2 to TRBJ2-3; possible D gene TRBD2, 6 bases. V dropped 3 bases and J dropped 13 bases, with 11 bases sitting between them. This CDR3 is 11 amino acids long. Looked up from germline, CDR1 is SNHLY and CDR2 is FYNNEI. CDR3 sequence reads: CASSEGGLEYF. For the CDR3, the DNA is TGTGCCAGCAGTGAGGGGGGTCTTGAGTATTTT. The entire variable domain, with the rest obtained from reference TRBV2 and TRBJ2-3, is as follows: EPEVTQTPSHQVTQMGQEVILRCVPISNHLYFYWYRQILGQKVEFLVSFYNNEISEKSEIFDDQFSVERPDGSNFTLKIRSTKLEDSAMYFCASSEGGLEYFGPGTRLTVL.

The chain recombines TRBV19 with TRBJ2-7, with 7 bases fitting TRBD1. The ends lost 6 bases at V and 2 bases at J; junction bases unmatched: 13. The CDR3 length is 16 residues. Germline values: CDR1 LNHDA, CDR2 SQIVND (reference sequence). Here the CDR3 reads CASSPSAGTATYEQYF. The CDR3, as DNA: TGTGCCAGTAGCCCTTCGGCCGGGACAGCCACCTACGAGCAGTACTTC.

This chain uses TRBV6-1 with TRBJ2-7; D may match TRBD1 or TRBD2 (5 bases each). Germline assignment: CDR1 MNHNS and CDR2 SASEGT. This CDR3 comprises 14 residues. Trimming shortened V by 8 bases and J by 3 bases, and 17 bases separated the two germline ends. CDR3 DNA: TGTGCCAGCCGGACCGGGACGGTTGGCTACGAGCAGTACTTC. Residues: CASRTGTVGYEQYF.